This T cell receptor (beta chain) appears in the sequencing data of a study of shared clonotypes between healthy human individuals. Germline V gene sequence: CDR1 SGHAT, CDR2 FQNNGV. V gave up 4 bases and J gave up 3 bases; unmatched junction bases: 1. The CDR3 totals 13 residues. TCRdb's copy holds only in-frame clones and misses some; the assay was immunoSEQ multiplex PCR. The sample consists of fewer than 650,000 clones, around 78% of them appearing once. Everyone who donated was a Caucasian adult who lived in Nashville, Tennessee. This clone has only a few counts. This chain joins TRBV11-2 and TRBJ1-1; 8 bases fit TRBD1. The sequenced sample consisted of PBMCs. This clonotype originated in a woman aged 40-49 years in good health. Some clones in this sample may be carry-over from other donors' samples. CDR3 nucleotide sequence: TGTGCCAGCAGCTACAGGGGGGACACTGAAGCTTTCTTT. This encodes CASSYRGDTEAFF.